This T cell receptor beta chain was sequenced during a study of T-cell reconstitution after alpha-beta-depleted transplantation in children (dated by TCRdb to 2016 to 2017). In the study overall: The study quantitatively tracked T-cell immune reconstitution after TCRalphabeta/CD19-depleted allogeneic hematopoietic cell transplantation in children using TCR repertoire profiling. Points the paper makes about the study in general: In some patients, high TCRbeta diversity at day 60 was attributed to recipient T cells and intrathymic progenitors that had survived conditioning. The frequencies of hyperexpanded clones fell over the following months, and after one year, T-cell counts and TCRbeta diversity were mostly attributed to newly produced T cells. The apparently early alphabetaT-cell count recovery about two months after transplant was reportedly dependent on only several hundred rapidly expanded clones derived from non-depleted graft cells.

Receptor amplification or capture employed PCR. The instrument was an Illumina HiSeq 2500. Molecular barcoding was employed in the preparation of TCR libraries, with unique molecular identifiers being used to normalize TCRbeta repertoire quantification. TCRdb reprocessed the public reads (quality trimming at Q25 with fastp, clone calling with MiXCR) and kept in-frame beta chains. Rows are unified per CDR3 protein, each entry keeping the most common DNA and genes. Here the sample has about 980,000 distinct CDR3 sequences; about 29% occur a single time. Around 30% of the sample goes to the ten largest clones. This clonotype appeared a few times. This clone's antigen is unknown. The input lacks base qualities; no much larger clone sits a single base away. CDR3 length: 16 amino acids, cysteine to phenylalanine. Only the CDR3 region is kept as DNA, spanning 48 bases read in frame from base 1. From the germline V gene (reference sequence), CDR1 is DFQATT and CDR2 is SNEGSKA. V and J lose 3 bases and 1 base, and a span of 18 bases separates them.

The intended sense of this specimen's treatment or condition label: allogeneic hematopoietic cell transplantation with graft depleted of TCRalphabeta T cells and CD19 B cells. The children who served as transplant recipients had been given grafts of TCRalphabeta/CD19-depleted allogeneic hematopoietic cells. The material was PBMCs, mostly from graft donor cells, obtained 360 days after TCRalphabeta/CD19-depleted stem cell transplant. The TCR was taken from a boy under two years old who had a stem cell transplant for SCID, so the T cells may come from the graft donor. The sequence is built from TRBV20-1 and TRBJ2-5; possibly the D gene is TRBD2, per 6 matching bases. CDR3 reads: CSASAGTDYSQETQYF. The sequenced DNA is TGCAGTGCTAGCGCCGGGACGGACTACTCCCAAGAGACCCAGTACTTC.